A selection of T cell receptor beta chains follows, all from one sample in a study of blood T cell repertoires in COVID-19. Assay: immunoSEQ multiplex PCR; the TCRdb copy retains only in-frame clones and omits some. The data hold about 98,000 clones, with 81% observed a single time. The specimen was peripheral blood. The source is a woman aged 80 or over with acute or convalescent COVID-19. Each CDR3 is given with its conserved first and last residue. D genes are given only for firm matches. Not all rows give a size; the values are once, few, many and, for expanded clones, a class.

V gene	D gene	CDR3 length	J gene	clone size	CDR3 DNA	CDR3 protein
TRBV5-1	TRBD1	14	TRBJ1-1	NA	TGCGCCAGCAGCGGCGGGACAGGGGGTACTGAAGCTTTCTTT	CASSGGTGGTEAFF
TRBV6-5	NA	14	TRBJ1-1	NA	TGTGCCAGCAGTTACAACTATGGCGGGACTGAAGCTTTCTTT	CASSYNYGGTEAFF
TRBV27	TRBD1	14	TRBJ1-1	NA	TGTGCCAGCAGCCGGGACAGGGGGAACACTGAAGCTTTCTTT	CASSRDRGNTEAFF
TRBV28	NA	16	TRBJ2-3	NA	TGTGCCAGCAGTTTAAGCGCACTTTCTAGCACAGATACGCAGTATTTT	CASSLSALSSTDTQYF
TRBV28	NA	13	TRBJ1-4	once	TGTGCCAGCAGGAGACAGGAAAATGAAAAACTGTTTTTT	CASRRQENEKLFF
TRBV28	NA	13	TRBJ1-2	once	TGTGCCAGCAGGGGGGGGAATTGGTATGGCTACACCTTC	CASRGGNWYGYTF
TRBV2	NA	14	TRBJ1-6	few	TGTGCCAGCAGGGGACTCGGGGTTAGGTCACCCCTCCACTTT	CASRGLGVRSPLHF
TRBV3-1/TRBV3-2	NA	17	TRBJ1-1	few	TGTGCCAGCATCCTATTAAGTGGGTTCCTAGGGGACACTGAAGCTTTCTTT	CASILLSGFLGDTEAFF
TRBV3-1/TRBV3-2	TRBD2	16	TRBJ2-5	NA	TGTGCCAGCAGCCAAGCCCTGACTAGCGGGGGGGAGACCCAGTACTTC	CASSQALTSGGETQYF
TRBV19	TRBD1	16	TRBJ1-2	NA	TGTGCCAGTAGTGGTTGGACAGGGACCGCTAACTATGGCTACACCTTC	CASSGWTGTANYGYTF
TRBV5-6	NA	14	TRBJ2-7	NA	TGTGCCAGCAGCTTGGCCGGCAGGGGCTACGAGCAGTACTTC	CASSLAGRGYEQYF
TRBV2	NA	14	TRBJ1-2	NA	TGTGCCAGCCGCGACAGGCCGAACAGCTATGGCTACACCTTC	CASRDRPNSYGYTF
TRBV4-3	NA	15	TRBJ1-2	few	TGCGCCAGCAGCCAAGACCAGGGAAACAGATATGGCTACACCTTC	CASSQDQGNRYGYTF
TRBV11-2	TRBD2	16	TRBJ2-5	NA	TGTGCCAGCAGCGTTACTAGCGGGGTCCACCAAGAGACCCAGTACTTC	CASSVTSGVHQETQYF
TRBV12-3/TRBV12-4	NA	12	TRBJ2-1	NA	TGTGCCAGCAGTTTCCACAGGGCGGAGCAGTTCTTC	CASSFHRAEQFF
TRBV6-5	TRBD1	15	TRBJ1-2	few	TGTGCCACCTGGACAGGCGAAACTTCTAACTATGGCTACACCTTC	CATWTGETSNYGYTF
TRBV28	NA	16	TRBJ1-2	NA	TGTGCCAGCAGTTTATCCCGGACTCCTGTGTGGTATGGCTACACCTTC	CASSLSRTPVWYGYTF
TRBV2	NA	14	TRBJ2-3	NA	TGTGCCAGCAGCCCGGACAGAGGCACAGATACGCAGTATTTT	CASSPDRGTDTQYF